This TCR beta chain appears in the sequencing data of a study of identical twins. Broader study findings: Beta out-of-frame sequences showed weaker excess sharing between twins.

Each CDR3 protein gets one entry after TCRdb re-called the 5' RACE reads with MiXCR. The data hold about 470,000 distinct CDR3 sequences, with 24% observed a single time. This clonotype was detected a few times. Antigen unknown. Germline CDR1 and CDR2: SGHRS and YFSETQ. J was trimmed by 3 bases and V by 6 bases; bases with no gene match: 8. The length of the CDR3 is 15 residues. A further study also used this sample, focusing on T cells expressing NK-cell markers. That paper adds: TCR beta repertoires came from sorted CD3+CD56+NKG2C+, CD3+CD56+NKG2C- and CD3+CD56-NKG2C+ T cells. Anti-gamma-delta TCR antibody use in several experiments restricted sorting to alpha-beta TCR T cells. Dominant NKG2C+ clonotypes accounted for about 1.0-8% of CD8+ T cells in six or seven donors.

This chain links TRBV5-1 with TRBJ2-7, with TRBD1 matching over 11 bases. The sample consisted of CD4+ T cells sorted from blood. The sequence derives from a young woman in good health. The DNA of the CDR3 is TGCGCCAGCAAAGATCCCGGGACAGGGGGCTACGAGCAGTACTTC. Translating it yields CASKDPGTGGYEQYF.